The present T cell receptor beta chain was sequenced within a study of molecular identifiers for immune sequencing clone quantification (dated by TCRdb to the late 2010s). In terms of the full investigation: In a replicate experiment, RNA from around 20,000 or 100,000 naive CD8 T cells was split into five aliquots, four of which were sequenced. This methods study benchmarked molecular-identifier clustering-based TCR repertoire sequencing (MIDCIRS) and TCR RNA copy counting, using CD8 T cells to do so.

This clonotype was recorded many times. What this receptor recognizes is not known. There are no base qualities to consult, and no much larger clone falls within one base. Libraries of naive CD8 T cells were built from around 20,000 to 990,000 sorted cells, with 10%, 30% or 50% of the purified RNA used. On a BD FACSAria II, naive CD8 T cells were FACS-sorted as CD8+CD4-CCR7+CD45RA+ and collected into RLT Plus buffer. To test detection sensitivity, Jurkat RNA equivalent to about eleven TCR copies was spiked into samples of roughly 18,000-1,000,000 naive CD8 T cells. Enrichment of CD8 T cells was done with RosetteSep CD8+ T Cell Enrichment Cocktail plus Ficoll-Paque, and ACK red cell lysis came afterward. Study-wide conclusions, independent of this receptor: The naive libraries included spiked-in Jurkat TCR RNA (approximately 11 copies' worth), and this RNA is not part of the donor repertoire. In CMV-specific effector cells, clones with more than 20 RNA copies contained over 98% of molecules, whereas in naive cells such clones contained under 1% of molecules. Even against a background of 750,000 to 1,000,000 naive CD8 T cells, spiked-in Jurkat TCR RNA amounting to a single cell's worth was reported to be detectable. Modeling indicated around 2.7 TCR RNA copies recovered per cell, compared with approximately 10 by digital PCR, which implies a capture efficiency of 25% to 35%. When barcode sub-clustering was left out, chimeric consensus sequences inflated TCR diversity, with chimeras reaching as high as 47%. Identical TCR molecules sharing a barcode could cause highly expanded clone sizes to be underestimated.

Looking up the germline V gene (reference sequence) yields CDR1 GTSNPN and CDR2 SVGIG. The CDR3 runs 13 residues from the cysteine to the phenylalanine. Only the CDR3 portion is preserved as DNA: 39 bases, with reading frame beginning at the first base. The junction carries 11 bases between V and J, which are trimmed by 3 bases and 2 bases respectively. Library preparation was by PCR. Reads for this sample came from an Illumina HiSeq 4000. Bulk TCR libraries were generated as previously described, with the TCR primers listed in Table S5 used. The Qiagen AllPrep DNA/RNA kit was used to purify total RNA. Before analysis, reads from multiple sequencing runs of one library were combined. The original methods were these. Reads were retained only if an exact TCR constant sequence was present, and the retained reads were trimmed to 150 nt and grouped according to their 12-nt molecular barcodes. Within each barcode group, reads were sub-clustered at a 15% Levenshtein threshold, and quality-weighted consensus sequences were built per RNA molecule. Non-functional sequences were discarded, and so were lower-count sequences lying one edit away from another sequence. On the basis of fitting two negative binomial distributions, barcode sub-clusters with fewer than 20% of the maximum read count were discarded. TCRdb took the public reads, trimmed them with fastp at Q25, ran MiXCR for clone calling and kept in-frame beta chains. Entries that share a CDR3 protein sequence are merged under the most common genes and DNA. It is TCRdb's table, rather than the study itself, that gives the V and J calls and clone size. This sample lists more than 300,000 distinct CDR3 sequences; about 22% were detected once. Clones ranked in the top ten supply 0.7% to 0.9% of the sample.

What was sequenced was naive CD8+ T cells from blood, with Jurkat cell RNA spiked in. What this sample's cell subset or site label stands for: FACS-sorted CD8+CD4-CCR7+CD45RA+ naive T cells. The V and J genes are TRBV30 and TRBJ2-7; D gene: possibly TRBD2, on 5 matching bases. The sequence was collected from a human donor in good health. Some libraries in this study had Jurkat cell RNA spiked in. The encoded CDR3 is CAWSPLATYEQYF. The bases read TGTGCCTGGAGCCCCCTAGCTACCTACGAGCAGTACTTC.